This T cell receptor beta chain was retrieved from a study of radiotherapy plus CTLA-4 blockade in lung cancer. Study-level information: With about a third of patients having disease control, objective responses were seen in 15% to 20%.

Some clones are missing from TCRdb's copy, which holds only in-frame ones; the method was immunoSEQ multiplex PCR. The sample holds about 82,000 clones; 72% are singletons and the top ten take more than 12%. The V gene lost 8 bases and the J gene lost 1 base, with 5 bases spanning the gap. This CDR3 comprises 12 residues. Germline loops: CDR1 SEHNR, CDR2 FQNEAQ (reference sequence). The clonotype was recovered from a human donor with non-small cell lung cancer that progressed on radiotherapy plus ipilimumab. The source was peripheral blood, collected from a patient treated with radiotherapy plus ipilimumab. The J gene is TRBJ2-2, the V gene TRBV7-9; D is perhaps TRBD2 (5 bases). CDR3 DNA sequence: TGTGCCAGCGGGAGGAACACCGGGGAGCTGTTTTTT. Amino acids: CASGRNTGELFF.